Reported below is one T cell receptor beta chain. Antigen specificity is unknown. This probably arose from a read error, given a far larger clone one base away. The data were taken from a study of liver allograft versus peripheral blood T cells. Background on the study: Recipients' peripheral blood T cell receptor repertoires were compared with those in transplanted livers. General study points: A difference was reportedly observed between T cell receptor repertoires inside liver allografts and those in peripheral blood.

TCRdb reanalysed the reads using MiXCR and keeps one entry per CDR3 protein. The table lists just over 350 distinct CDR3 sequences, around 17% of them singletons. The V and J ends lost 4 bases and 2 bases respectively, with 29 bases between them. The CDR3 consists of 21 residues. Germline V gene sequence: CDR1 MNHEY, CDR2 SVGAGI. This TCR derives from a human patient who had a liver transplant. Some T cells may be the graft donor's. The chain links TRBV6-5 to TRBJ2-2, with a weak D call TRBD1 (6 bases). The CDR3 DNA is TGTGCCAGCAGTTCCACCCAACTTGGGACAAGGAAGAAGAGAAACACCGGGGAGCTGTTTTTT. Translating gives CASSSTQLGTRKKRNTGELFF.